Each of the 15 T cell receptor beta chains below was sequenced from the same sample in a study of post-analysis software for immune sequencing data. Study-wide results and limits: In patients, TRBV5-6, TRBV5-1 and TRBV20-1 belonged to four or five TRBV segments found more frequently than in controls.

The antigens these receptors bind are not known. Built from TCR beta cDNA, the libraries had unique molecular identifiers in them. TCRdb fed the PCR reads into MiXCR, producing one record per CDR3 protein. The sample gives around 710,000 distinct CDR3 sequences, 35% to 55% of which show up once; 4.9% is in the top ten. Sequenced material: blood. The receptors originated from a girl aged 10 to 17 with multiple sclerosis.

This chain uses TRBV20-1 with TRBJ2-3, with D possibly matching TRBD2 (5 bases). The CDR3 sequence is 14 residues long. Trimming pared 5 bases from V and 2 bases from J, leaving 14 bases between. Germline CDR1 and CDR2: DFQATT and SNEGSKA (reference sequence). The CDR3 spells CSASGLAYTDTQYF. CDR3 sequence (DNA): TGCAGTGCTTCTGGACTCGCCTACACAGATACGCAGTATTTT.

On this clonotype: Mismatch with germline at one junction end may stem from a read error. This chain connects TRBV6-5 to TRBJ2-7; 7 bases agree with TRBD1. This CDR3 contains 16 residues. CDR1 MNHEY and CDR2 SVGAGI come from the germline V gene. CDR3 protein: CASSYSLKGQTYEQYF. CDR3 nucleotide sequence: TGTGCCAGCAGTTACTCGCTTAAGGGACAGACCTACGAGCAATACTTC.

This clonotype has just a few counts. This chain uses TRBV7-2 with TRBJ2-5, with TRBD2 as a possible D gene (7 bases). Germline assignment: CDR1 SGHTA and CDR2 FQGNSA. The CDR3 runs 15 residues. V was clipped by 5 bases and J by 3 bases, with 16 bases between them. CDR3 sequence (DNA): TGTGCCAGCAGCCCCGTCGGGGGGCGGGAAGAGACCCAGTACTTC. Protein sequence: CASSPVGGREETQYF.

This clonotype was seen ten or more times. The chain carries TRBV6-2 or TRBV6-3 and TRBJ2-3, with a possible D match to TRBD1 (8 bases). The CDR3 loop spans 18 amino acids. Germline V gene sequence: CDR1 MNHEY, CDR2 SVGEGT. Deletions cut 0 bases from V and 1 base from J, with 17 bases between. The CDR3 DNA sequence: TGTGCCAGCAGTTACTCGTCGAGGACAGGGAGGGGCACAGATACGCAGTATTTT. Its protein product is CASSYSSRTGRGTDTQYF.

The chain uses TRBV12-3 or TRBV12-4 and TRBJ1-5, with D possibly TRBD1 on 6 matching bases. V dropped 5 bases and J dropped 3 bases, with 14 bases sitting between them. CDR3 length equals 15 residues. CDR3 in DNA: TGTGCCAGCAGTCAGGGGAATAGGGACAATCAGCCCCAGCATTTT. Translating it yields CASSQGNRDNQPQHF.

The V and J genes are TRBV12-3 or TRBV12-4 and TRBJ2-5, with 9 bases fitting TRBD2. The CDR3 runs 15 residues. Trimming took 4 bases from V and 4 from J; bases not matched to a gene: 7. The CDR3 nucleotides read TGTGCCAGCAGTTCCCCCCTACTAGCGGGAGAGACCCAGTACTTC. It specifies CASSSPLLAGETQYF.

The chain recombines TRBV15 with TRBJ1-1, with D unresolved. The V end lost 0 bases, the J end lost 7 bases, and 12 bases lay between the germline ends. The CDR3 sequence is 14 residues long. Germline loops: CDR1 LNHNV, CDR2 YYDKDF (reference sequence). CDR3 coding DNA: TGTGCCACCAGCAGAGATGTGGGAGCTGGTGAAGCTTTCTTT. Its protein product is CATSRDVGAGEAFF.

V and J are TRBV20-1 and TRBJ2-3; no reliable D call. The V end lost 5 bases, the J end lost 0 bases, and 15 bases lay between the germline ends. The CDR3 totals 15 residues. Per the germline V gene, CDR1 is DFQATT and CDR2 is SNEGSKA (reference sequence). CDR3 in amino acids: CSAQARALSTDTQYF. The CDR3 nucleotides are TGCAGTGCTCAAGCAAGAGCATTAAGCACAGATACGCAGTATTTT.

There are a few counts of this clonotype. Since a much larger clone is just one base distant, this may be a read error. The CDR3 nucleotides are TGCAGTGCTAGGAGTACAGCGGCACCCCCCCACTTT. Protein product: CSARSTAAPPHF. The chain employs TRBV20-1 and TRBJ1-6, with no clear D. The length of the CDR3 is 12 residues. In germline, CDR1 is DFQATT, CDR2 SNEGSKA (reference sequence).

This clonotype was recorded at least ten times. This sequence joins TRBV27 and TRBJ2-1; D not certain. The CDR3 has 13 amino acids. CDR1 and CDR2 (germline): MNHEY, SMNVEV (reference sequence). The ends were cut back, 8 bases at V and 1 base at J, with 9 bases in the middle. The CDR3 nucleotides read TGTGCCAGCCGGCCGTGGTCCTACAATGAGCAGTTCTTC. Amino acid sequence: CASRPWSYNEQFF.

This chain's CDR3 is CASSPPNTGAYEQYF. CDR3 DNA sequence: TGTGCCAGCTCACCACCGAACACAGGCGCCTACGAGCAGTACTTC. V is TRBV18 and J is TRBJ2-7; possible D gene TRBD1, 5 bases. With 0 bases removed from V and 2 bases from J, the gap between germline ends came to 11 bases. Germline loops: CDR1 KGHSH, CDR2 LQKENI. This CDR3 is 15 amino acids long.

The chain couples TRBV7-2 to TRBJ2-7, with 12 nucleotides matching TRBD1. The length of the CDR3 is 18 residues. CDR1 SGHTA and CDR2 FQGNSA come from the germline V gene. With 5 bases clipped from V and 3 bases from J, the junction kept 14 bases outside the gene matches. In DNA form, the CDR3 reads TGTGCCAGCAGCCGCAAGGGACAGGGGGCTTCTTCGGGCTACGAGCAGTACTTC. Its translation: CASSRKGQGASSGYEQYF.

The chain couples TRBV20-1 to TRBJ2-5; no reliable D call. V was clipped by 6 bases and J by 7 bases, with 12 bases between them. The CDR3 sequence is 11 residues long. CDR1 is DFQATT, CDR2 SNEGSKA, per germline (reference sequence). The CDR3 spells CSALGLGTQYF. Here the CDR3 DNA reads TGCAGTGCCCTCGGGCTAGGGACCCAGTACTTC.

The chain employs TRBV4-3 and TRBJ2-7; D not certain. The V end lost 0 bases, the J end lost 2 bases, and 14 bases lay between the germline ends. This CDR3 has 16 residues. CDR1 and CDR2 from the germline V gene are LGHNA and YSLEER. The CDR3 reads CASSQEVFSSTYEQYF. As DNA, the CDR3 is TGCGCCAGCAGCCAAGAAGTATTTAGCAGTACCTACGAGCAGTACTTC.

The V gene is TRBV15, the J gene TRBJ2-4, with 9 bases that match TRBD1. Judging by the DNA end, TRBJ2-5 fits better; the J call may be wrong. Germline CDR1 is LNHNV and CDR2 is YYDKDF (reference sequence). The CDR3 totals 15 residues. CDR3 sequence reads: CATSRSGTGRETQYF. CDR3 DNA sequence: TGTGCCACCAGCAGATCGGGGACAGGGCGGGAGACCCAGTACTTC.